This entry features one TCR beta chain sequence. These data come from a study of T cell responses to AZD1222 COVID-19 vaccine. Assay: immunoSEQ multiplex PCR; the TCRdb copy retains only in-frame clones and omits some. Of fewer than 120,000 clones in the sample, roughly 92% are singletons; the top ten hold about 2.5%. The V gene lost 0 bases and the J gene lost 4 bases, with 13 bases spanning the gap. The length of the CDR3 is 15 residues. The V gene's germline CDR1 is MNHEY and CDR2 SVGEGT. V is TRBV6-2 or TRBV6-3 and J is TRBJ2-7; the D is unclear. The clonotype was recovered from an adult who received the AZD1222 COVID-19 vaccine. The input for sequencing was peripheral blood, taken 28 days after the second AZD1222 dose. The CDR3 DNA reads TGTGCCAGCAGTTACTCGGGCAGTAGGGCTTACGAGCAGTACTTC. Amino acids: CASSYSGSRAYEQYF.